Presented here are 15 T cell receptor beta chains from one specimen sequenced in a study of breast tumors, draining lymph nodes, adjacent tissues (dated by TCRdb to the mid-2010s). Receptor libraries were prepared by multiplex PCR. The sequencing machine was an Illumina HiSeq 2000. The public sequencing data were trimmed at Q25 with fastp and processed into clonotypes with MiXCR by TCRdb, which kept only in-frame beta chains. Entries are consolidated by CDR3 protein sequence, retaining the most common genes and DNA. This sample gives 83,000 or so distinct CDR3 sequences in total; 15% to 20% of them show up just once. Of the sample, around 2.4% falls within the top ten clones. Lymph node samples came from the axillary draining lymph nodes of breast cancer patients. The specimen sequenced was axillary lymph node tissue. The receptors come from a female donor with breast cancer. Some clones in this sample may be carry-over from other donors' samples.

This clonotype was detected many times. This CDR3 is CASSLDRGEHEQYF. The CDR3 DNA follows: TGTGCCAGCAGCTTGGACAGGGGGGAACACGAGCAGTACTTC. The chain is built from TRBV7-9 and TRBJ2-7; TRBD1 matches at 10 bases. V was pared by 3 bases and J by 5 bases, with 4 bases of the junction left unmatched. The length of the CDR3 is 14 residues. CDR1 is SEHNR, CDR2 FQNEAQ, per germline (reference sequence).

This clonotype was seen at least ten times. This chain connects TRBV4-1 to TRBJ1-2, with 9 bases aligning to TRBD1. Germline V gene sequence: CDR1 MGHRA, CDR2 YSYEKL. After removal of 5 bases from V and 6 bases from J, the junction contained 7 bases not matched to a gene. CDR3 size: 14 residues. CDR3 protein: CASSSDRGRNGYTF. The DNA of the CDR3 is TGCGCCAGCAGCTCGGACAGGGGCAGGAATGGCTACACCTTC.

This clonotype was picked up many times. Here the CDR3 reads CASSRRPNEKLFF. In DNA form, the CDR3 reads TGTGCCAGTAGCAGGAGGCCTAATGAAAAACTGTTTTTT. This chain uses TRBV12-3 or TRBV12-4 with TRBJ1-4, with no clear D. The ends were cut back, 9 bases at V and 3 bases at J, with 11 bases in the middle. This CDR3 contains 13 residues.

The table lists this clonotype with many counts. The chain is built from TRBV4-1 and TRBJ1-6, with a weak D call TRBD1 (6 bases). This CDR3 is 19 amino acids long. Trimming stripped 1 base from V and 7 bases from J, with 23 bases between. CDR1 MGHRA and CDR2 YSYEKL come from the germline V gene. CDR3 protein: CASSQGRTINREENSPLHF. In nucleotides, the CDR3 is TGCGCCAGCAGCCAAGGGAGAACGATTAACAGGGAGGAGAATTCACCCCTCCACTTT.

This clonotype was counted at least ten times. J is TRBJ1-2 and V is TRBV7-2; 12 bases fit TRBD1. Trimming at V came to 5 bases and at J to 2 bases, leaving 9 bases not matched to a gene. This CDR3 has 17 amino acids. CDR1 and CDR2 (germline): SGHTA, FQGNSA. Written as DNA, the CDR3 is TGTGCCAGCAGCCACACCGGGACAGGGGGCAGCAACTATGGCTACACCTTC. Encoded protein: CASSHTGTGGSNYGYTF. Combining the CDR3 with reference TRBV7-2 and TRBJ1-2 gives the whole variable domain GAGVSQSPSNKVTEKGKDVELRCDPISGHTALYWYRQSLGQGLEFLIYFQGNSAPDKSGLPSDRFSAERTGGSVSTLTIQRTQQEDSAVYLCASSHTGTGGSNYGYTFGSGTRLTVV.

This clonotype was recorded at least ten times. The CDR3 DNA sequence: TGCGCCAGCAGCCAATTACATACAGGGGCGACACTCCTCTATGGCTACACCTTC. Residues: CASSQLHTGATLLYGYTF. This chain links TRBV4-1 with TRBJ1-2; 7 bases agree with TRBD1. CDR1 MGHRA and CDR2 YSYEKL come from the germline V gene. The J segment lost 4 bases and the V segment lost 2 bases, leaving 16 bases of the junction unmatched. The CDR3 is 18 residues long.

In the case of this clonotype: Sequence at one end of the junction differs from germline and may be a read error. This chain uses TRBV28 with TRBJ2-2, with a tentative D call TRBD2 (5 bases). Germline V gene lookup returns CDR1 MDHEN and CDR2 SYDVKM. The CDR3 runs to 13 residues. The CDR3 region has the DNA TGTGCCACCCAGCGGACGAACACCAGGGAGCTGTTTTTT. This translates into CATQRTNTRELFF.

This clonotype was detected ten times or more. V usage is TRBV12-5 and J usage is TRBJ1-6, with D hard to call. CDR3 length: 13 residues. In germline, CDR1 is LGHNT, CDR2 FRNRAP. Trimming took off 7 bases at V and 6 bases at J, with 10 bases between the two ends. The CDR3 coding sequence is TGTGCTAGTGCCGCAGTCGGTAATTCACCCCTCCACTTT. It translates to CASAAVGNSPLHF.

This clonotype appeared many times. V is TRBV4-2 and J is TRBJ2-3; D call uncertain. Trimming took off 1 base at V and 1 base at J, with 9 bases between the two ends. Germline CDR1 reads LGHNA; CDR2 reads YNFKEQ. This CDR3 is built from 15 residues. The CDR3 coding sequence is TGTGCCAGCAGCCAAGTGGTAGGCGGCACAGATACGCAGTATTTT. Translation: CASSQVVGGTDTQYF.

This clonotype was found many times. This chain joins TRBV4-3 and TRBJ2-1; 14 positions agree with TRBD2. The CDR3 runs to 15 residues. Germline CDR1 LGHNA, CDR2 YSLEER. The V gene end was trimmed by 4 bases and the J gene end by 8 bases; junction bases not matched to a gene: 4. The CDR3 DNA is TGCGCCAGCAGCCCGGGACTAGCGGGAGTCGATGAGCAGTTCTTC. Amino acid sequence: CASSPGLAGVDEQFF.

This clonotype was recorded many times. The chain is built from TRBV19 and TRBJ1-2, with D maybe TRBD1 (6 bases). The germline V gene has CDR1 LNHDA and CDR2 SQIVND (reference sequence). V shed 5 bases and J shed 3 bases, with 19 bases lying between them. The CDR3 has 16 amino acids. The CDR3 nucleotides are TGTGCCAGTAGTCACGTTGGGACACGAAGTGACTATGGCTACACCTTC. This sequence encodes CASSHVGTRSDYGYTF.

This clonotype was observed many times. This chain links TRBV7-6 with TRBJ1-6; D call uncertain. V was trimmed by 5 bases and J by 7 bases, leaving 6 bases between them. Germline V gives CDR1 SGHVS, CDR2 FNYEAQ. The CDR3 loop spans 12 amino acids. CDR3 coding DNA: TGTGCCAGCAGCCACCCGAATTCACCCCTCCACTTT. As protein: CASSHPNSPLHF.

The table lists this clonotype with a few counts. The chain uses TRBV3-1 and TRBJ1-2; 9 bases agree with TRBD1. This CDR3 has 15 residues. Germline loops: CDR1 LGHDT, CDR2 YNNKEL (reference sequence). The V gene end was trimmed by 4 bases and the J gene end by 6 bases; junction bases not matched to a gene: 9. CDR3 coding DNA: TGTGCCAGCAGCCCGTCCCGGGACAGGGCCCATGGCTACACCTTC. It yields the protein CASSPSRDRAHGYTF. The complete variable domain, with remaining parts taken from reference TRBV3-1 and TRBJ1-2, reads DTAVSQTPKYLVTQMGNDKSIKCEQNLGHDTMYWYKQDSKKFLKIMFSYNNKELIINETVPNRFSPKSPDKAHLNLHINSLELGDSAVYFCASSPSRDRAHGYTFGSGTRLTVV.

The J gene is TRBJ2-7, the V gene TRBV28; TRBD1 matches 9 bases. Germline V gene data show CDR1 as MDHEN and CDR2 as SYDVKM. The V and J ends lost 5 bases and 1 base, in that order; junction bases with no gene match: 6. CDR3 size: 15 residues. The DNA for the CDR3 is TGTGCCAGCAGTATCGACAGGGGGGTATCCTACGAGCAGTACTTC. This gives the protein CASSIDRGVSYEQYF.

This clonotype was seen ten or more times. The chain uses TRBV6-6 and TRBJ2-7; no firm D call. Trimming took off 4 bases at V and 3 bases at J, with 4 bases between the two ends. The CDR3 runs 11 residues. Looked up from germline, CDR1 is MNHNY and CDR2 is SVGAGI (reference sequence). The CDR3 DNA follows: TGTGCCAGCAGTTCTTTCTACGAGCAGTACTTC. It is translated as CASSSFYEQYF.